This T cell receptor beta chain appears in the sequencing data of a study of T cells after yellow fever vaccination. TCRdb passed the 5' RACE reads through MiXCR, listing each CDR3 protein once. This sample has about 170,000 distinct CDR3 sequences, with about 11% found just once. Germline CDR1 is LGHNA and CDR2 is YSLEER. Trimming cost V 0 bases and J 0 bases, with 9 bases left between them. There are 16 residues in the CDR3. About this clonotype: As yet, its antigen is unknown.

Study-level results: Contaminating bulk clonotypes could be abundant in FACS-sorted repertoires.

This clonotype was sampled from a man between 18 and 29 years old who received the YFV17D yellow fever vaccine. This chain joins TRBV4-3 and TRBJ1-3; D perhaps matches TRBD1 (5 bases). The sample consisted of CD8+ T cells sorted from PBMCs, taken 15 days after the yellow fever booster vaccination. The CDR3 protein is CASSQDWGTSGNTIYF. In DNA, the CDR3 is TGCGCCAGCAGCCAAGATTGGGGCACCTCTGGAAACACCATATATTTT.